A selection of T cell receptor beta chains follows, all from one sample in a study of cytomegalovirus exposure and HLA in healthy donors. TCRdb's table, derived via immunoSEQ multiplex PCR, lists solely in-frame clones and lacks some. This repertoire includes 90,000 to 150,000 clones. Material for sequencing was PBMCs. The receptors were sampled from a man aged 18 to 35 in good health and CMV-seronegative. Both conserved end residues are trimmed from each CDR3.

j_gene: TRBJ1-2
v_gene: TRBV28
CDR3aa: ASSLGQGGYT

j_gene: TRBJ2-7
v_gene: TRBV19
CDR3aa: ASGNRENYEQY

j_gene: TRBJ2-2
v_gene: TRBV6-5
CDR3aa: ASSARQGRNGELF

j_gene: TRBJ2-1
v_gene: TRBV7-6
CDR3aa: ASSFPSNEQF

j_gene: TRBJ1-3
v_gene: TRBV4-2
CDR3aa: ASSQDWQGNTIY

j_gene: TRBJ2-7
v_gene: TRBV5-1
CDR3aa: ASSLGGSRYEQY

j_gene: TRBJ1-4
v_gene: TRBV30
CDR3aa: ASTPGVQGSPTNEKLF

j_gene: TRBJ2-7
v_gene: TRBV4-1
CDR3aa: ASSQGIVTRRTYEQY

j_gene: TRBJ1-6
v_gene: TRBV5-1
CDR3aa: ASSLGGGNSPLH

j_gene: TRBJ2-7
v_gene: TRBV6-5
CDR3aa: ASRRQSSYEQY

j_gene: TRBJ2-5
v_gene: TRBV27
CDR3aa: ASSPPLGAQY

j_gene: TRBJ2-5
v_gene: TRBV11-2
CDR3aa: ASSFKETQY

j_gene: TRBJ2-5
v_gene: TRBV9
CDR3aa: ASSVRGQETQY

j_gene: TRBJ1-2
v_gene: TRBV5-1
CDR3aa: ASSSTGSGYT

j_gene: TRBJ1-6
v_gene: TRBV25-1
CDR3aa: ASSFEGKLRHSPLH

j_gene: -
v_gene: TRBV18
CDR3aa: ASSPEGPGSYEQY

j_gene: TRBJ2-2
v_gene: TRBV28
CDR3aa: ASRTAGVNTGELF